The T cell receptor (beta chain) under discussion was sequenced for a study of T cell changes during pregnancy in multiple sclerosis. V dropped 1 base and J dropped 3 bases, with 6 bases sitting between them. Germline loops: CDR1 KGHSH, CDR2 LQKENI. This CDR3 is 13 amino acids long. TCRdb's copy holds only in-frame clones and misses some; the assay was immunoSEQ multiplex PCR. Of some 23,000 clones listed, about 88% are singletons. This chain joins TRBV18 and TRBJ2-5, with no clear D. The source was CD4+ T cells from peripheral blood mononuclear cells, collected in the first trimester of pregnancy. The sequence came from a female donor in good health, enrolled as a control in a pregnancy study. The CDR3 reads CASSPRGEETQYF. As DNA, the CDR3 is TGTGCCAGCTCACCACGAGGCGAAGAGACCCAGTACTTC.